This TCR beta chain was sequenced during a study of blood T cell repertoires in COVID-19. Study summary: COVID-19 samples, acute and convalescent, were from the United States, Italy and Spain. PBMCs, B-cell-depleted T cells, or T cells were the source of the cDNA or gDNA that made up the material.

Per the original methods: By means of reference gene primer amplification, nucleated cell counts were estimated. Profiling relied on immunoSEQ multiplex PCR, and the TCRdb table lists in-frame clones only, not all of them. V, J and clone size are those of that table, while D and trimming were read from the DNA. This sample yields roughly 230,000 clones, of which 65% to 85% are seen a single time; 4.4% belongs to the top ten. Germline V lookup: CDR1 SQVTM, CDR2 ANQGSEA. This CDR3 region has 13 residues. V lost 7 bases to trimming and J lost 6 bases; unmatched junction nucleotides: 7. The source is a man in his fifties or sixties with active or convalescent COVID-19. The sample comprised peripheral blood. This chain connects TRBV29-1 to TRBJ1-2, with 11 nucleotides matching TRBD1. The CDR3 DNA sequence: TGCAGCGCTCCGGGACAGGGGGTTCATGGCTACACCTTC. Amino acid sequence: CSAPGQGVHGYTF.